The sequence of this TCR beta chain was determined in a study of shared clonotypes between healthy human individuals. Study as a whole: A donor's plate count was three for CD4 naive and three for CD4 memory; CD8 naive had two and CD8 memory one.

Per the germline V gene, CDR1 is SGHRS and CDR2 is YFSETQ. The CDR3 extends over 15 amino acids. Deletions cut 0 bases from V and 0 bases from J, with 4 bases between. Genomic DNA of each subset was evenly split across several immunoSEQ plates. This table comes from immunoSEQ multiplex PCR, and its TCRdb copy is limited to in-frame clones, with some not included. The sample includes over a million clones, about 75% of them seen just once. Each of the donors was a healthy adult who was HIV-negative and had not had a recent acute infection or vaccination. Concerning this clone: The same CDR3 is also encoded by other DNA sequences in this sample.

The chain links TRBV5-1 to TRBJ1-6, with D unresolved. This sequence originates from a man aged 18 to 35 in good health. The source material was memory CD4+ T cells sorted from blood. As for subset: CD45RA-negative fraction. In DNA, the CDR3 is TGCGCCAGCAGCTTGGTCGGCTCCTATAATTCACCCCTCCACTTT. Its translation: CASSLVGSYNSPLHF.